This T cell receptor beta chain appears in the sequencing data of a study of shared clonotypes between healthy human individuals. Study-level background: CD4 naive cells filled three plates per donor, CD4 memory three, CD8 naive two and CD8 memory one.

Study results and caveats: Few donors limited the genetic and exposure-history diversity represented. Incomplete sequencing of sorted subsets was indicated by rarefaction despite large depth.

Produced via immunoSEQ multiplex PCR; TCRdb's table is partial and in-frame only. The table records 2 million to 3 million clones, 93% of them present only once. Points on this clone: What it binds is not known.

The CDR3 totals 15 residues. The V gene's germline CDR1 is SGHRS and CDR2 YFSETQ. The ends were cut back, 1 base at V and 0 bases at J, with 8 bases in the middle. Material: naive CD4+ T cells from PBMCs. As for subset: CD45RA+ positively selected. The J gene is TRBJ1-3, the V gene TRBV5-1; D uncertain. The clonotype originates from a man between 18 and 29 years old in good health. Some clones in this sample may be carry-over from other donors' samples. CDR3: CASSLMSISGNTIYF. The DNA of the CDR3 is TGCGCCAGCAGCTTGATGTCCATCTCTGGAAACACCATATATTTT.